These T cell receptor beta chains were read from a single sample in a study of blood T cells in healthy people across ages. TCRdb reprocessed the 5' RACE reads via MiXCR and lists one record per CDR3 protein. The sample shows some 1.6 million distinct CDR3 sequences, 30% to 40% of them seen only once. Sequences were obtained from blood. All receptors derive from a woman under 40 in good health. Both conserved end residues are part of each CDR3. A D gene is named only where the DNA matches it firmly. Some rows mark clone size as missing; the rest say once, few, many or name a class of expanded clone.

j_call v_call d_call clone_size cdr3_nt cdr3_aa
TRBJ2-1 TRBV15 - - TGTGCCACCAGCAGCCGGGTGAATGAGCAGTTCTTC CATSSRVNEQFF
TRBJ2-7 TRBV6-2/TRBV6-3 - many TGTGCCAGCAGATCGGACAGCTACGAGCAGTACTTC CASRSDSYEQYF
TRBJ1-1 TRBV15 - - TGTGCCACCAGCAGAGATCGGGGGCCGGAGAACACTGAAGCTTTCTTT CATSRDRGPENTEAFF
TRBJ2-1 TRBV28 TRBD1 many TGTGCCAGCAGCGGAAACCGACAGGGGCATGAGCAGTTCTTC CASSGNRQGHEQFF
TRBJ2-3 TRBV7-2 - few TGTGCCAGCAGCTTATCTACCAGCACGCAGTATTTT CASSLSTSTQYF
TRBJ2-1 TRBV20-1 TRBD2 few TGCAGTGCCGCCCTTAGCGGGGGGTTCAATGAGCAGTTCTTC CSAALSGGFNEQFF
TRBJ1-5 TRBV28 - - TGTGCCAGCAGCCCCGGTGGGGCGGGACAGCCCCAGCATTTT CASSPGGAGQPQHF
TRBJ2-4 TRBV3-1 - - TGTGCCAGCAGCCAACGGGCCGAGGGCAAAAACATTCAGTACTTC CASSQRAEGKNIQYF
TRBJ2-1 TRBV20-1 TRBD2 few TGCAGTGCTGGTAGCGGGAATCTGAATGAGCAGTTCTTC CSAGSGNLNEQFF
TRBJ2-7 TRBV6-5 - few TGTGCCAGCTCCAGTTTTTCCTCCTACGAGCAGTACTTC CASSSFSSYEQYF
TRBJ2-1 TRBV12-3/TRBV12-4 - few TGTGCCAGCAGCCAGAAGGAGCAGTCCAATGAGCAGTTCTTC CASSQKEQSNEQFF
TRBJ2-1 TRBV20-1 - - TGCAGTGCTAGAGCTAACAGACGCTCCTACAATGAGCAGTTCTTC CSARANRRSYNEQFF
TRBJ2-1 TRBV28 TRBD1 once TGTGCCAGCAGTTTATGGGCGGGGGGACAGGGGGCACGGAATGAGCAGTTCTTC CASSLWAGGQGARNEQFF
TRBJ2-2 TRBV5-6 - - TGTGCCAGCAGCCTTACACAGAACACCGGGGAGCGGTTTTTT CASSLTQNTGERFF
TRBJ1-4 TRBV5-1 TRBD1 - TGCGCCAGCAGCTTGACAGGGGGCAAAGAAAAACTGTTTTTT CASSLTGGKEKLFF
TRBJ2-1 TRBV2 - few TGTGCCAGCAGTGAAGGAACTACATCCTACAATGAGCAGTTCTTC CASSEGTTSYNEQFF
TRBJ2-3 TRBV7-2 - - TGTGCCAGCAGCCCTCAGAGAGGGGGGCAGGGCACAGATACGCAGTATTTT CASSPQRGGQGTDTQYF
TRBJ2-7 TRBV3-1 TRBD2 - TGTGCCAGCAGCCCAGGACTAGGAGGGCGCTACGAGCAGTACTTC CASSPGLGGRYEQYF
TRBJ1-2 TRBV29-1 TRBD1 few TGCAGCGTTCGGGGGACAGGGGTCTCCGGTGGCTACACCTTC CSVRGTGVSGGYTF
TRBJ2-7 TRBV6-1 - - TGTGCCAGCAGTGAAGCAACTAATGGGGTCGAGCAGTACTTC CASSEATNGVEQYF